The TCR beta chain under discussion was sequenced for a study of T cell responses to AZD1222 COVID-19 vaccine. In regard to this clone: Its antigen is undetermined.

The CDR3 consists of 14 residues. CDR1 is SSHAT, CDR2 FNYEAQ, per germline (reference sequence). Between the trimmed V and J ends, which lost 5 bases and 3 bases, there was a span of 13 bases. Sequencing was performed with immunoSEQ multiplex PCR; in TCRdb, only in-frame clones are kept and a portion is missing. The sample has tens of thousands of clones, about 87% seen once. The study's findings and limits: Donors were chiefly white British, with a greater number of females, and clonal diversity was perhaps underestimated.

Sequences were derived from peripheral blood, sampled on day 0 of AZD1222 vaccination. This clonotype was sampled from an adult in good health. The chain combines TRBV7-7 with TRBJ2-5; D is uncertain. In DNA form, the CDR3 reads TGTGCCAGCAGCCGAATAGGAGTTAAAGAGACCCAGTACTTC. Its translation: CASSRIGVKETQYF.